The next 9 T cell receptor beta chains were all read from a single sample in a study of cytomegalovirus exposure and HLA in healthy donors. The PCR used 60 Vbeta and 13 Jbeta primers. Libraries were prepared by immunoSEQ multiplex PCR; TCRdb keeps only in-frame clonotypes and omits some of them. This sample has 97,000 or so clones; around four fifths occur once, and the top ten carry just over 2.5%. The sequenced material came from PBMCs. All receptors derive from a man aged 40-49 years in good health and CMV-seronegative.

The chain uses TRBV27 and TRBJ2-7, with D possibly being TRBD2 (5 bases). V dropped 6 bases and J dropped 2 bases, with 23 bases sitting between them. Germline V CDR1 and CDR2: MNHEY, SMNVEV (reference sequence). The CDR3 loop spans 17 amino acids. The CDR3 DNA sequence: TGTGCCAGCAGCTATACCGCCCCTGGCGGGCGAGCCTACGAGCAGTACTTC. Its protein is CASSYTAPGGRAYEQYF.

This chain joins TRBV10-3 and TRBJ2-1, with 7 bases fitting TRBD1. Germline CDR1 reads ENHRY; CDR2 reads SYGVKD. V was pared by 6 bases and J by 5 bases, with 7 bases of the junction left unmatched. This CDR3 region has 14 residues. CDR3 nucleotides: TGTGCCATCAGGGAGACAGGGAAGGACAATGAGCAGTTCTTC. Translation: CAIRETGKDNEQFF.

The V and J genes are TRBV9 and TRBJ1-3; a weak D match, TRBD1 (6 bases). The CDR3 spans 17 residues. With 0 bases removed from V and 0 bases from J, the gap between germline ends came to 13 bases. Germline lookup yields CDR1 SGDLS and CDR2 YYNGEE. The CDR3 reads CASSVGPLGASGNTIYF. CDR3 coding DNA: TGTGCCAGCAGCGTAGGGCCACTGGGGGCCTCTGGAAACACCATATATTTT. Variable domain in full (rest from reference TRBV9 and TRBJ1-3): DSGVTQTPKHLITATGQRVTLRCSPRSGDLSVYWYQQSLDQGLQFLIQYYNGEERAKGNILERFSAQQFPDLHSELNLSSLELGDSALYFCASSVGPLGASGNTIYFGEGSWLTVV.

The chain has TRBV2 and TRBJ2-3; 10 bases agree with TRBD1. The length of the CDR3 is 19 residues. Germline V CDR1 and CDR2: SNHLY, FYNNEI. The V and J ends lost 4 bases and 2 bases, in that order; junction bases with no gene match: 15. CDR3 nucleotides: TGTGCCAGCAGTGGAGCCCTGCTTCCGGGGACAGGGGTCACAGATACGCAGTATTTT. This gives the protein CASSGALLPGTGVTDTQYF.

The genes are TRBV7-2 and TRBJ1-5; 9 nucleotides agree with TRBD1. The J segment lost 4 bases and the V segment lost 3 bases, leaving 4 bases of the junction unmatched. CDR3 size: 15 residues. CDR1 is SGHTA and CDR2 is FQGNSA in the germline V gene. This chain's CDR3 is CASSFGTGLNQPQHF. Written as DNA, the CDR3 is TGTGCCAGCAGCTTCGGGACAGGGCTTAATCAGCCCCAGCATTTT. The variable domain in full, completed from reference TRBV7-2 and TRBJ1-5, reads GAGVSQSPSNKVTEKGKDVELRCDPISGHTALYWYRQSLGQGLEFLIYFQGNSAPDKSGLPSDRFSAERTGGSVSTLTIQRTQQEDSAVYLCASSFGTGLNQPQHFGDGTRLSIL.

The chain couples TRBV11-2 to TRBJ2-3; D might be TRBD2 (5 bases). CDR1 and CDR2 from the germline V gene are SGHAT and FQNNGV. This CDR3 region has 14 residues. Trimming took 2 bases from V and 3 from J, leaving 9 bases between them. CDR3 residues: CASSLMAGTDTQYF. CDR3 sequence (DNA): TGTGCCAGCAGCTTAATGGCGGGTACAGATACGCAGTATTTT.

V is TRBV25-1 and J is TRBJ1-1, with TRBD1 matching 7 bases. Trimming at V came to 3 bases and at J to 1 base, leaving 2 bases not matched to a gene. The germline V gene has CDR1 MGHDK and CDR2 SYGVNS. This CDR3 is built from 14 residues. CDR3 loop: CASSDWTGNTEAFF. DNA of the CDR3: TGTGCCAGCAGTGATTGGACAGGGAACACTGAAGCTTTCTTT.

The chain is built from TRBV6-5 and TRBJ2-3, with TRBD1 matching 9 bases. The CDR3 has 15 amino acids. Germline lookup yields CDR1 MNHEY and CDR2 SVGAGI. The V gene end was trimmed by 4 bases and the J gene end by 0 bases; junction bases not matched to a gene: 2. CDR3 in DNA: TGTGCCAGCAGTTGGGACAGGGCTAGCACAGATACGCAGTATTTT. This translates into CASSWDRASTDTQYF.

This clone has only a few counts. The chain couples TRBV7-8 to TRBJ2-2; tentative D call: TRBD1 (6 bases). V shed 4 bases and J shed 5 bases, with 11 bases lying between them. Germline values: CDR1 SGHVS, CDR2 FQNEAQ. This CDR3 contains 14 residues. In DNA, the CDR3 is TGTGCCAGCAGCTCCCGAACAGGGACCGGGGAGCTGTTTTTT. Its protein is CASSSRTGTGELFF.